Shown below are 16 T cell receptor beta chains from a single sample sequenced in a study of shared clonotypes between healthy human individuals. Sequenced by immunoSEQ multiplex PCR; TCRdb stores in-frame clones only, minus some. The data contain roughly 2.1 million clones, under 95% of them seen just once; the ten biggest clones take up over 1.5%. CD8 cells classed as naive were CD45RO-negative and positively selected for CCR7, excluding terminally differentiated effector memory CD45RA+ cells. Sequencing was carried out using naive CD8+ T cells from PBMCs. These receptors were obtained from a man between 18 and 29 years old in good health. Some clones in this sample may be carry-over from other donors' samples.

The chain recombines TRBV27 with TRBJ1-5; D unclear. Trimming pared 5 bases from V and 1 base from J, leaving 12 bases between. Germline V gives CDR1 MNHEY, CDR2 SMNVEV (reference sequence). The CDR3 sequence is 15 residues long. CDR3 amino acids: CASSLTDGSNQPQHF. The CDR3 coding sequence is TGTGCCAGCAGTCTCACCGACGGGAGCAATCAGCCCCAGCATTTT.

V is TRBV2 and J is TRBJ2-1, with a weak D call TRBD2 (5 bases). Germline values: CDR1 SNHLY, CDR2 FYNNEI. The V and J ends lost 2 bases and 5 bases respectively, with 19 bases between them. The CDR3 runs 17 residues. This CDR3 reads CASSEFGSGMTNNEQFF. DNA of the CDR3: TGTGCCAGCAGTGAATTCGGGTCCGGGATGACTAACAATGAGCAGTTCTTC. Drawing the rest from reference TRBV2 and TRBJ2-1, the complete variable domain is EPEVTQTPSHQVTQMGQEVILRCVPISNHLYFYWYRQILGQKVEFLVSFYNNEISEKSEIFDDQFSVERPDGSNFTLKIRSTKLEDSAMYFCASSEFGSGMTNNEQFFGPGTRLTVL.

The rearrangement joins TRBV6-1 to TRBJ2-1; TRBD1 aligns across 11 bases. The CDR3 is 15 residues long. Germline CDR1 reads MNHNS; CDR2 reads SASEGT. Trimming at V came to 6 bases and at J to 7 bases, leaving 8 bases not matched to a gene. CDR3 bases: TGTGCCAGCAGCTCACTTGGGACAGGGGGAAATGAGCAGTTCTTC. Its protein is CASSSLGTGGNEQFF.

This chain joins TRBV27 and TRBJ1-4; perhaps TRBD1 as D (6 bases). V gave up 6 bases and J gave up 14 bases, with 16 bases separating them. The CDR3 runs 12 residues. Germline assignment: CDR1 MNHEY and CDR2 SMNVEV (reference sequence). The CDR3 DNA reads TGTGCCAGCAGCCCCCAGGGGATCATGCTGTTTTTT. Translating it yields CASSPQGIMLFF.

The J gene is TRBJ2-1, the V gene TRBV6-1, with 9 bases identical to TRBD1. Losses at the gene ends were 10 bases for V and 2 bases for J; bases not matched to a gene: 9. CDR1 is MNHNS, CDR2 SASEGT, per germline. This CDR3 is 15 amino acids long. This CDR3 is CAIGNRDRAYNEQFF. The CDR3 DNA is TGTGCCATAGGTAACCGGGACAGGGCCTACAATGAGCAGTTCTTC.

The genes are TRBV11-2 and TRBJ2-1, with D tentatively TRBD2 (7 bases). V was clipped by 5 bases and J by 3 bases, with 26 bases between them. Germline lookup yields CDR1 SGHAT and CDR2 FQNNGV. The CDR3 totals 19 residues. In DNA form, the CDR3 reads TGTGCCAGCAGCCCCACCTCGGGGGCTAGCGGAGTTGACTACAATGAGCAGTTCTTC. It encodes CASSPTSGASGVDYNEQFF.

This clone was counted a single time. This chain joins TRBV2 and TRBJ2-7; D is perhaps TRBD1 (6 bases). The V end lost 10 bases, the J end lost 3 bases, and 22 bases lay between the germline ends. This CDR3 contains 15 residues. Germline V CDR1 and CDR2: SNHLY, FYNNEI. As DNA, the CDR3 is TGTGCCACCGTCCTTCTCAGGGGACCCATCTACGAGCAGTACTTC. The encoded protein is CATVLLRGPIYEQYF.

As DNA, the CDR3 is TGTGCCAGCAGTTACGGTCTGGGCGGGTACACTGAAGCTTTCTTT. It specifies CASSYGLGGYTEAFF. The chain has TRBV6-5 and TRBJ1-1; D uncertain. This CDR3 is built from 15 residues. The V gene lost 2 bases and the J gene lost 3 bases, with 13 bases spanning the gap. CDR1 and CDR2 (germline): MNHEY, SVGAGI.

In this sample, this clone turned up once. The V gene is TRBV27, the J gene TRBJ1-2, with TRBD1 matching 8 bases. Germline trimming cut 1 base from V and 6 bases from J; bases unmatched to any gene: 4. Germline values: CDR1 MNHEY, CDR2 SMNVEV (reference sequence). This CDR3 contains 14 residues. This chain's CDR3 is CASSLYQGQDGYTF. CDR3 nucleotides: TGTGCCAGCAGTTTATATCAGGGACAGGATGGCTACACCTTC.

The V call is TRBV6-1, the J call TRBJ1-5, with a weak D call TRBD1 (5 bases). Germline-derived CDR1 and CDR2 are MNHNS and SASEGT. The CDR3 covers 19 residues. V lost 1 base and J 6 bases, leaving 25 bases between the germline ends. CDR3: CASSEDIGAMMGRGQPQHF. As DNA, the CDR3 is TGTGCCAGCAGTGAAGATATTGGAGCGATGATGGGGAGGGGTCAGCCCCAGCATTTT.

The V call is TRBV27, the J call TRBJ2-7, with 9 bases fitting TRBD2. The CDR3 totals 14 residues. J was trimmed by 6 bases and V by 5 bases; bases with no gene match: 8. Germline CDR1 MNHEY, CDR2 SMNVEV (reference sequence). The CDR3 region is CASSTVTAGGEQYF. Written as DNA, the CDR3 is TGTGCCAGCAGTACAGTGACAGCGGGAGGCGAGCAGTACTTC.

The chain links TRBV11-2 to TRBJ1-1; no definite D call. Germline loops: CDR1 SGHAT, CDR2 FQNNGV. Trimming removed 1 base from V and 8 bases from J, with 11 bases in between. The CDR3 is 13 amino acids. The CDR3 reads CASSLGWAAEAFF. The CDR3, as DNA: TGTGCCAGCAGCTTAGGCTGGGCAGCCGAAGCTTTCTTT.

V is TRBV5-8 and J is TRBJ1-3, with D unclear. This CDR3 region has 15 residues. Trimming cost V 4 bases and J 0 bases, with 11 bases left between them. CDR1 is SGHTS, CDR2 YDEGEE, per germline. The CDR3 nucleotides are TGTGCCAGCAGCCGAACAGAACTCTCTGGAAACACCATATATTTT. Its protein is CASSRTELSGNTIYF.

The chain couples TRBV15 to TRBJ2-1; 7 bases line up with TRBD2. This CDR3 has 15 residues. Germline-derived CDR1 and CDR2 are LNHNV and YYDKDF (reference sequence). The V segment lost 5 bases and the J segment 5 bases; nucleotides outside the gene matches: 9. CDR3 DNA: TGTGCCACCAGCCGCCCTACTAGCGCTGACAATGAGCAGTTCTTC. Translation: CATSRPTSADNEQFF.

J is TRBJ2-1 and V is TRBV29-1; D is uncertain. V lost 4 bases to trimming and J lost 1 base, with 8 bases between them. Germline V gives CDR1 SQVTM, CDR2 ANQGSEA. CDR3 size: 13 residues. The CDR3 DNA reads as TGCAGCGTTGCCAGCACATCCTACAATGAGCAGTTCTTC. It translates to CSVASTSYNEQFF.

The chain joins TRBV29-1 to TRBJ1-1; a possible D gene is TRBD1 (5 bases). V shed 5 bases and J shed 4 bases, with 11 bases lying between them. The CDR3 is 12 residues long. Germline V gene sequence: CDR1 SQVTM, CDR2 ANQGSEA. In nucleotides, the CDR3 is TGCAGCGTTAGGGCTGGGGGCACTGAAGCTTTCTTT. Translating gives CSVRAGGTEAFF.